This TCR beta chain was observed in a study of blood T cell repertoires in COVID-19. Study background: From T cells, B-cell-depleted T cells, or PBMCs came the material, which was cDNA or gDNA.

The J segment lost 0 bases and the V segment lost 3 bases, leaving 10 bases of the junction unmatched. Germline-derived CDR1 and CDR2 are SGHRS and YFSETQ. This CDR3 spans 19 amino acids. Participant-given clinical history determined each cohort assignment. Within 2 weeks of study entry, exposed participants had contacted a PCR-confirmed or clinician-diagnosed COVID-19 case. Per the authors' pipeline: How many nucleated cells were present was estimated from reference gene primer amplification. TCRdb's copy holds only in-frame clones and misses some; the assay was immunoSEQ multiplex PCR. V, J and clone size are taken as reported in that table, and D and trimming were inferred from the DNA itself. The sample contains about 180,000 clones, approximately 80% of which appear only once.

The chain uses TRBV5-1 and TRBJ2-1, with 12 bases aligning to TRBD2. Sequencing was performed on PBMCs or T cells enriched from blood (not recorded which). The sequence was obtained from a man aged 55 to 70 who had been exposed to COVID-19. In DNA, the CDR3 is TGCGCCAGCAGCTCCCTCGGAGGACTAGCGGGGAGCTCCTACAATGAGCAGTTCTTC. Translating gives CASSSLGGLAGSSYNEQFF.